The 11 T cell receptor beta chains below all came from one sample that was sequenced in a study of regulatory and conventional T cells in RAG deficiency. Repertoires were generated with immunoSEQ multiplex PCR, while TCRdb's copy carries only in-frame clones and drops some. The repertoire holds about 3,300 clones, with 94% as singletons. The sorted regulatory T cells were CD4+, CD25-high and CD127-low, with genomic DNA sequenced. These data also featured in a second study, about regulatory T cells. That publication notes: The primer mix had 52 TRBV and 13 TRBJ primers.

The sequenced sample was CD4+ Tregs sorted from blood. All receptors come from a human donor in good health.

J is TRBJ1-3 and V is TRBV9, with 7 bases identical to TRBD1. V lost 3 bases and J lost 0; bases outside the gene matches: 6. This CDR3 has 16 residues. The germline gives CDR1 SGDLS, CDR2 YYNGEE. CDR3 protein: CASSGGTDLSGNTIYF. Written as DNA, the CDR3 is TGTGCCAGCAGCGGGGGGACAGACCTCTCTGGAAACACCATATATTTT.

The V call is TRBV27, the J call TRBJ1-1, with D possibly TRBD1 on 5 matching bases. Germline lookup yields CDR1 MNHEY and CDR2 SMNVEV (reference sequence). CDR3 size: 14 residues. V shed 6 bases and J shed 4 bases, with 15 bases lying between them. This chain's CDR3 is CASSSGLFSTEAFF. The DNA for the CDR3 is TGTGCCAGCAGCTCGGGGCTGTTTAGCACTGAAGCTTTCTTT.

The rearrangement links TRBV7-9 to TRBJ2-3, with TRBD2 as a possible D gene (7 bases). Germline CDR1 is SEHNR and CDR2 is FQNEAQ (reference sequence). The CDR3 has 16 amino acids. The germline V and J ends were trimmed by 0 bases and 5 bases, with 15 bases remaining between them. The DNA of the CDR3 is TGTGCCAGCAGCTTAGCGGGGGGGCGGAGAGGAGATACGCAGTATTTT. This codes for CASSLAGGRRGDTQYF.

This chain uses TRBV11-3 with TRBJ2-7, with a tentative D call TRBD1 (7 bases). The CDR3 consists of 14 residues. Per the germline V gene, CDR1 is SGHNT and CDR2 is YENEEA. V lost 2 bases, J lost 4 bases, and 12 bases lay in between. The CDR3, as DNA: TGTGCCAGCAGCTTATCAGGGGGGCAATACGAGCAGTACTTC. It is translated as CASSLSGGQYEQYF.

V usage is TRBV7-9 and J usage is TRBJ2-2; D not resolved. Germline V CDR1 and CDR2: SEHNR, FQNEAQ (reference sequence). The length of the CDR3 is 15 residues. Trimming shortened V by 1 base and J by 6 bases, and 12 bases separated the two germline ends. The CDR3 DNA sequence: TGTGCCAGCAGCTTAGTGGTAGTAGGCGCCGGGGAGCTGTTTTTT. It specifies CASSLVVVGAGELFF.

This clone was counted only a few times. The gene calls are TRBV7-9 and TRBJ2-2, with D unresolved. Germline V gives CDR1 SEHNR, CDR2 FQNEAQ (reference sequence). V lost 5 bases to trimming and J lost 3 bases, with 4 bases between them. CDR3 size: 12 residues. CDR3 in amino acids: CASSPYTGELFF. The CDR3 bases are TGTGCCAGCAGCCCTTACACCGGGGAGCTGTTTTTT.

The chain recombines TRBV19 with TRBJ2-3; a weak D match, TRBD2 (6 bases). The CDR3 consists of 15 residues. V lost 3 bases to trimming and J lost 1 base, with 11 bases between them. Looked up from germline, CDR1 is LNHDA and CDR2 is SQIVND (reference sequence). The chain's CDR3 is CASSIEGGRTDTQYF. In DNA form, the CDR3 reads TGTGCCAGTAGTATTGAGGGAGGACGCACAGATACGCAGTATTTT.

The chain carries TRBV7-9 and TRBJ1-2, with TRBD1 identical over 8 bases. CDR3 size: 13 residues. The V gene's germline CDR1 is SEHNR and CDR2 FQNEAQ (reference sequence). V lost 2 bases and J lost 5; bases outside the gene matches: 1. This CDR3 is CASSLRQGYGYTF. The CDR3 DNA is TGTGCCAGCAGCTTAAGACAGGGGTATGGCTACACCTTC.

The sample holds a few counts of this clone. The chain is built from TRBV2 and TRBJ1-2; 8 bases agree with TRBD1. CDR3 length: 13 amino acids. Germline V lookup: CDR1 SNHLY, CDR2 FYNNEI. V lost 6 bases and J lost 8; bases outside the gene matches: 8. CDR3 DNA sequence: TGTGCCAGCAGCCCCGACAGGGGAGGAGGCTACACCTTC. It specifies CASSPDRGGGYTF.

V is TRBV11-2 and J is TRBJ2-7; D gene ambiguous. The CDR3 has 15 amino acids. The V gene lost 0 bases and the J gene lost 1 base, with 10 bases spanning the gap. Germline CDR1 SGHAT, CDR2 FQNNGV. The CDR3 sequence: CASSLEMLGSYEQYF. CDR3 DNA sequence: TGTGCCAGCAGCTTAGAAATGCTGGGGTCCTACGAGCAGTACTTC.

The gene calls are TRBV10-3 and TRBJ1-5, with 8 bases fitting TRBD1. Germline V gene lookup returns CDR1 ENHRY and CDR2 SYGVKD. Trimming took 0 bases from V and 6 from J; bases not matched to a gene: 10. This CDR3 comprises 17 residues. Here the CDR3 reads CAISESNLAGGSQPQHF. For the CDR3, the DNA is TGTGCCATCAGTGAGTCGAATTTGGCAGGGGGCAGTCAGCCCCAGCATTTT.